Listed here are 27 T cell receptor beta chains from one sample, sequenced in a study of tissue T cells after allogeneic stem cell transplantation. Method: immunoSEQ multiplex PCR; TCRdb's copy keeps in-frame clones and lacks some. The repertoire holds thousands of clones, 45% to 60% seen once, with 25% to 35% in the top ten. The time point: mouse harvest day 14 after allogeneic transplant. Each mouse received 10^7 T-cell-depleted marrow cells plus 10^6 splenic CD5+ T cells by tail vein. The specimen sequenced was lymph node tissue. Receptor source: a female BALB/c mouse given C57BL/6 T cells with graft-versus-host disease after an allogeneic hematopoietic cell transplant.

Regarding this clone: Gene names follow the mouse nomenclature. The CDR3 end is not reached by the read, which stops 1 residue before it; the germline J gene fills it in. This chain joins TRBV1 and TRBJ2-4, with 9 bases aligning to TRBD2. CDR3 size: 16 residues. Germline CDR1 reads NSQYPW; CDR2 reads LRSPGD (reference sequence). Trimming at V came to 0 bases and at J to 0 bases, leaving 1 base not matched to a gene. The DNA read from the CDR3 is TGCACCTGCAGTGCAGATACTGGGGGGAGTCAAAACACCTTGTAC. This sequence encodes CTCSADTGGSQNTLY. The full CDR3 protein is CTCSADTGGSQNTLYF.

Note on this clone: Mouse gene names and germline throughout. CDR3 bases read: TGTGCCAGCAGTGTTGGGGGGAGCTCCTATGAACAGTAC. The encoded protein is CASSVGGSSYEQY. The complete CDR3 sequence is CASSVGGSSYEQYF. The genes are TRBV13-1 and TRBJ2-7; TRBD2 matches 7 bases. The read falls 1 residue short of the CDR3 end, and the missing part is taken from the germline J gene. The V gene end was trimmed by 3 bases and the J gene end by 0 bases; junction bases not matched to a gene: 3. Germline V CDR1 and CDR2: NSHNY, SYGAGN. The CDR3 runs 14 residues.

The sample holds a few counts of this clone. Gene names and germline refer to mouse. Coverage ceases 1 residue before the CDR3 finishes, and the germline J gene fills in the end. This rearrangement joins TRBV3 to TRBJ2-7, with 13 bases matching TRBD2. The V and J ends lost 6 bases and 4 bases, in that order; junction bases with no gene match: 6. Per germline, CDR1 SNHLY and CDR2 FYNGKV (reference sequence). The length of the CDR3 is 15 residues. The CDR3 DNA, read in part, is TGTGCCAGCAGTTGGGACTGGGGGGGTTCTTATGAACAGTAC. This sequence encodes CASSWDWGGSYEQY. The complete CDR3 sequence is CASSWDWGGSYEQYF.

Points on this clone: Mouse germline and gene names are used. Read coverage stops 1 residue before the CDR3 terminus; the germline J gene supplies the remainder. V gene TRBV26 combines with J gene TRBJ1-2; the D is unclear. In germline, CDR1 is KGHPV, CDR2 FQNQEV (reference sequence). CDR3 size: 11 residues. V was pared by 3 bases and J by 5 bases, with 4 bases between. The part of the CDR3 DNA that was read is TGTGCCAGCAGTCTTCGGTCCGACTACACC. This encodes CASSLRSDYT. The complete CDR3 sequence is CASSLRSDYTF.

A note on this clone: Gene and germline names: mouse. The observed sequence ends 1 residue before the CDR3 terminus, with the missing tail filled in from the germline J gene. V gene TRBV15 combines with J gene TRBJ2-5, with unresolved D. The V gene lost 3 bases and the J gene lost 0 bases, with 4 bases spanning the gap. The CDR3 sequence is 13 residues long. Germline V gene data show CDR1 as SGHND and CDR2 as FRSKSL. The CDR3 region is CASSFGNQDTQYF. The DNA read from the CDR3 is TGTGCCAGCAGTTTTGGCAACCAAGACACCCAGTAC. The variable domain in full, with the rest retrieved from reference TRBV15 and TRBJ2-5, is DAGVTQTPRHEVAEKGQTIILKCEPVSGHNDLFWYRQTKIQGLELLSYFRSKSLMEDGGAFKDRFKAEMLNSSFSTLKIQPTEPKDSAVYLCASSFGNQDTQYFGPGTRLLVL.

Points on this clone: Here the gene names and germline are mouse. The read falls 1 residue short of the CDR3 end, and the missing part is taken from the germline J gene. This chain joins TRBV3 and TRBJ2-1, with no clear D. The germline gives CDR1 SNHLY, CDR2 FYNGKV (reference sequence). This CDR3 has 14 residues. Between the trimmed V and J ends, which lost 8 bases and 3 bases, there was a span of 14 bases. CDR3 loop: CASSLPGVYAEQFF. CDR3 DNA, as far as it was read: TGTGCCAGCTCTCTCCCGGGAGTCTATGCTGAGCAGTTC.

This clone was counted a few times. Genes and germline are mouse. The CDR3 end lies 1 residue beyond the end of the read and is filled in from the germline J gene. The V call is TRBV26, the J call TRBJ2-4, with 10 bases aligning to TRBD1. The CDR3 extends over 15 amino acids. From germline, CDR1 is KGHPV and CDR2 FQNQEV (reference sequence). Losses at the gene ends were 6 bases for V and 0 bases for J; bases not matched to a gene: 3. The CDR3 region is CASSGDRGSQNTLYF. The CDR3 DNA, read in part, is TGTGCCAGCAGCGGGGACAGGGGAAGTCAAAACACCTTGTAC.

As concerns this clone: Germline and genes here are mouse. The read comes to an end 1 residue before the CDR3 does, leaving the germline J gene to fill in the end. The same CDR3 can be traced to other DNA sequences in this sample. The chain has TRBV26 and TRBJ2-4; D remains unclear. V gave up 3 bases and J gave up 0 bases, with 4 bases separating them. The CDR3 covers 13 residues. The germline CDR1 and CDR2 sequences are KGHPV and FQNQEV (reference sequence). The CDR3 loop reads CASSLDSQNTLYF. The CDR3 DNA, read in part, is TGTGCCAGCAGTCTAGACAGTCAAAACACCTTGTAC.

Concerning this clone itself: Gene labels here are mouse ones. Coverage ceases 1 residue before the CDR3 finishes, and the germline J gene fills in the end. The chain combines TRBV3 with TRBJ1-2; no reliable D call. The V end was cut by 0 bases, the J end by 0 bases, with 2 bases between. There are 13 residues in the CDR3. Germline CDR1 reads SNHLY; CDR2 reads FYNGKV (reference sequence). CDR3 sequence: CASSLAANSDYTF. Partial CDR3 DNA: TGTGCCAGCAGCTTAGCAGCAAACTCCGACTACACC.

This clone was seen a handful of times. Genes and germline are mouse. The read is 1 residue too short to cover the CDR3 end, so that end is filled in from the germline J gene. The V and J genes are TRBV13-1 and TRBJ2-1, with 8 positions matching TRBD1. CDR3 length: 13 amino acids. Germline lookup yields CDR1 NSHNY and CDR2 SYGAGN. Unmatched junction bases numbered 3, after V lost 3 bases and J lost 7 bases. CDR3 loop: CASSGQGRAEQFF. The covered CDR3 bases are TGTGCCAGCAGTGGACAGGGGAGGGCTGAGCAGTTC.

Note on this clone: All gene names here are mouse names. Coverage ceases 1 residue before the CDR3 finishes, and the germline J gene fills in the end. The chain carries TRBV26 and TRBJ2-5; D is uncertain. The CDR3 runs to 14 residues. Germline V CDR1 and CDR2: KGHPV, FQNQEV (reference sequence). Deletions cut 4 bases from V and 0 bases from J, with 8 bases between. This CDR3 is CASSPTINQDTQYF. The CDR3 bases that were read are TGTGCCAGCAGTCCGACAATTAACCAAGACACCCAGTAC.

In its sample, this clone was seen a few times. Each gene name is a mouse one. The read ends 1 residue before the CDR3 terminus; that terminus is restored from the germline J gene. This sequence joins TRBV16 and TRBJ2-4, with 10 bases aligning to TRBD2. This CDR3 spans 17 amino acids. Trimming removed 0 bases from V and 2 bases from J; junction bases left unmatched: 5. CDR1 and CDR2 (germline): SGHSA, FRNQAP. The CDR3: CASSLDDGLGDQNTLYF. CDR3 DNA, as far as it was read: TGTGCAAGCAGCTTAGATGACGGACTGGGGGATCAAAACACCTTGTAC.

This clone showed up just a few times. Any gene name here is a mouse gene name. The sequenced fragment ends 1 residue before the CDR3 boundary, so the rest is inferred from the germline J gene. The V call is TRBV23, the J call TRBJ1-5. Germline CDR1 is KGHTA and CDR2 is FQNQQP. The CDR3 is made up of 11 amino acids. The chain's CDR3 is CSSSQSTAPLF. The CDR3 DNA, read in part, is TGCTCCAGCAGTCAATCGACGGCTCCGCTT.

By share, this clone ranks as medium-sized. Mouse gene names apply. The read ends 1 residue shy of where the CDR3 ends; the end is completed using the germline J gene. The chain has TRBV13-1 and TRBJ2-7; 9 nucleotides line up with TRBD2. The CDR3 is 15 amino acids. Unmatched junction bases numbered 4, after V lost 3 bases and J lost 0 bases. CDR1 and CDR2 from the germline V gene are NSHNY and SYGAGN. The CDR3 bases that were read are TGTGCCAGCAGTGGTGGGACTGGGAGCTCCTATGAACAGTAC. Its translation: CASSGGTGSSYEQY. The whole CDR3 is CASSGGTGSSYEQYF.

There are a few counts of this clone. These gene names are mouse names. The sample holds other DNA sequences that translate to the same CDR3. CDR3 sequence reads: CASSLSGTGGYEQYF. The DNA read from the CDR3 is TGTGCCAGCAGTCTCTCCGGGACTGGGGGTTATGAACAGTAC. The chain uses TRBV26 and TRBJ2-7; 11 nucleotides match TRBD2. The read ends 1 residue before the CDR3 terminus; that terminus is restored from the germline J gene. The V gene end was trimmed by 3 bases and the J gene end by 4 bases; junction bases not matched to a gene: 5. Germline V gives CDR1 KGHPV, CDR2 FQNQEV (reference sequence). The CDR3 has 15 residues.

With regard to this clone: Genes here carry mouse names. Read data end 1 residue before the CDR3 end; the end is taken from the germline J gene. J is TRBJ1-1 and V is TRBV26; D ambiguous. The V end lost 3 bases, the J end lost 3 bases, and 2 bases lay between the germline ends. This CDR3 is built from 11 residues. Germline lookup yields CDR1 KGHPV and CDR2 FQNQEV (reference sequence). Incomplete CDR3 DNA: TGTGCCAGCAGTCTAGACACAGAAGTCTTC. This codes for CASSLDTEVF. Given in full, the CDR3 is CASSLDTEVFF.

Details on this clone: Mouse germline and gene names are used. The CDR3 spells CASGSRLGGREDTQYF. CDR3 DNA, as far as it was read: TGTGCCAGCGGCTCTCGACTGGGGGGGCGCGAAGACACCCAGTAC. V is TRBV13-2 and J is TRBJ2-5; 12 bases line up with TRBD2. The CDR3 goes on 1 residue after the read ends, and that part is filled in from the germline J gene. CDR3 length: 16 amino acids. The V gene's germline CDR1 is NNHNN and CDR2 SYGAGS (reference sequence). Trimming at V came to 5 bases and at J to 4 bases, leaving 8 bases not matched to a gene.

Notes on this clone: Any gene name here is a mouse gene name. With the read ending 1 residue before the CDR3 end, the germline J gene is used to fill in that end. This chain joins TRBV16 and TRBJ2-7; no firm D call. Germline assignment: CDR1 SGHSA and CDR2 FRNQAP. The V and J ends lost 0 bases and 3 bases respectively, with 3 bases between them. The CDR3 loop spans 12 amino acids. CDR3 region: CASSLDSYEQYF. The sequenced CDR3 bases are TGTGCAAGCAGCTTAGATAGCTATGAACAGTAC.

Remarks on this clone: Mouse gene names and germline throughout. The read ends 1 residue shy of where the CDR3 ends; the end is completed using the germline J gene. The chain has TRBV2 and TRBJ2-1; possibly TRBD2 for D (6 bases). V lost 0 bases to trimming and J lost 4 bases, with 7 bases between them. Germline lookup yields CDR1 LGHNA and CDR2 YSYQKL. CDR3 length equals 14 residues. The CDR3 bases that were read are TGTGCCAGCAGCCAAGATCTGGGGTATGCTGAGCAGTTC. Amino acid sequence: CASSQDLGYAEQF. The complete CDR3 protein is CASSQDLGYAEQFF.

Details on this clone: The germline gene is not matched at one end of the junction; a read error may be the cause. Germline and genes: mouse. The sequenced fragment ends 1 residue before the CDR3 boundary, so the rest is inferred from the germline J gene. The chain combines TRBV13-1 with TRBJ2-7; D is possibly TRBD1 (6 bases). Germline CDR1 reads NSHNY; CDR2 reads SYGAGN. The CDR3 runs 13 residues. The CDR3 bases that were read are TGTGCCAGCGGTGATAGGGGGTCCTATGAACAGTAC. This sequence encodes CASGDRGSYEQY. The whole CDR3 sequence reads CASGDRGSYEQYF.

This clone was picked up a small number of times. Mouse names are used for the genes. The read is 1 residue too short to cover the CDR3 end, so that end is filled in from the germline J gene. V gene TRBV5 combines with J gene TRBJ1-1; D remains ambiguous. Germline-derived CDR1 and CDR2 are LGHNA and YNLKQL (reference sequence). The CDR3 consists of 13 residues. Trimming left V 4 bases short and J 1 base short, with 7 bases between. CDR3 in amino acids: CASSLRQNTEVFF. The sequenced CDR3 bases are TGTGCCAGCAGCCTTCGACAAAACACAGAAGTCTTC.

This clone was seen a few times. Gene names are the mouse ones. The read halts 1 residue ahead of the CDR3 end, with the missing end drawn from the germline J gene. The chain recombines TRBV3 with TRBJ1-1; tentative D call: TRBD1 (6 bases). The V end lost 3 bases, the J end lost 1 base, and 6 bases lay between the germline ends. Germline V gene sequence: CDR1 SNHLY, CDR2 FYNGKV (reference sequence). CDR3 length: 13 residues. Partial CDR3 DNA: TGTGCCAGCAGCTTGGGACAAAACACAGAAGTCTTC. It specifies CASSLGQNTEVF. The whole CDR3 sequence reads CASSLGQNTEVFF.

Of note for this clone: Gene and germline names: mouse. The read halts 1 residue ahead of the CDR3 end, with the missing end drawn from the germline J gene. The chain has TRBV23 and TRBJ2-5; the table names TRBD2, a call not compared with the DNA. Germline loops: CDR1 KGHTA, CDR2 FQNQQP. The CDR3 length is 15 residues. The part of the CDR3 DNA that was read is TGCTCCAGCAGTCAAAGACTGGTGGACCAAGACACCCAGTAC. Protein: CSSSQRLVDQDTQY. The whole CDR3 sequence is CSSSQRLVDQDTQYF. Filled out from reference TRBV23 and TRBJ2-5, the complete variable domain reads DAAVTQKPRYLIKMKGQEAEMKCIPEKGHTAVFWYQQKQSKELKFLIYFQNQQPLDQIDMVKERFSAVCPSSSLCSLGIRTCEAEDSALYLCSSSQRLVDQDTQYFGPGTRLLVL.

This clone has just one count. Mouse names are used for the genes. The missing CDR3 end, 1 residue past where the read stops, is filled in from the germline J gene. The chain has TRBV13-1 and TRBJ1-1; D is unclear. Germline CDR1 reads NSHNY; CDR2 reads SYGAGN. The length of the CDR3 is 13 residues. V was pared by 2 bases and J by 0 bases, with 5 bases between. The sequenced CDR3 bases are TGTGCCAGCAGTGAACAAGCAAACACAGAAGTCTTC. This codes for CASSEQANTEVF. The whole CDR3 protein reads CASSEQANTEVFF.

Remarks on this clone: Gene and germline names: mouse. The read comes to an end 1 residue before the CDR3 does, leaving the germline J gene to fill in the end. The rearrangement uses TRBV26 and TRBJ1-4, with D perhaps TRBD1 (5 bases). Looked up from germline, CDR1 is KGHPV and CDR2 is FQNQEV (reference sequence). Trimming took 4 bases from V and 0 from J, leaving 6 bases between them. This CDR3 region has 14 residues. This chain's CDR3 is CASSRQISNERLFF. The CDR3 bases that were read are TGTGCCAGCAGTCGACAGATTTCCAACGAAAGATTATTT.

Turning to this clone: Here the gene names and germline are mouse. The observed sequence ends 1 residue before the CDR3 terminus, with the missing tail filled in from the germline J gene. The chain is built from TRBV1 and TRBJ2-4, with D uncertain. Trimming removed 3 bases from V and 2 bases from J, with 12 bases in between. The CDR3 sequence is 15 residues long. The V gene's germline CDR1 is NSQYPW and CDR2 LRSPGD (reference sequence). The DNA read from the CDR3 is TGCACCTGCAGTGCCGGGCAGCCTGATCAAAACACCTTGTAC. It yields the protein CTCSAGQPDQNTLY. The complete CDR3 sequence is CTCSAGQPDQNTLYF.

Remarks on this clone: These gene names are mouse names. CDR3 DNA, as far as it was read: TGTGCCAGCAACAGGGGGCGAAACACAGAAGTCTTC. Protein: CASNRGRNTEVF. The full CDR3 is CASNRGRNTEVFF. The genes are TRBV26 and TRBJ1-1, with 9 bases matching TRBD1. The CDR3 extends 1 residue past the end of the read, so its final part is completed from the germline J gene. V trimming: 7 bases; J trimming: 1 base; junction bases outside the gene matches: 1. CDR1 and CDR2 from the germline V gene are KGHPV and FQNQEV (reference sequence). The CDR3 runs to 13 residues.